This TCR beta chain was captured in a study of cytomegalovirus exposure and HLA in healthy donors. Whole-study findings and limits: Later analysis demonstrated an association between a missense DCLRE1C variant and TCR beta V- and J-gene trimming.

A note on this clone: The target antigen is unknown.

The PCR employed 60 Vbeta primers together with 13 Jbeta primers. Profiling relied on immunoSEQ multiplex PCR, and the TCRdb table lists in-frame clones only, not all of them. The sample features around 39,000 clones, with about 4.2% in its top ten. Whereas donors were nominally healthy upon sampling, unrecorded immune exposures were probable. With 4 bases clipped from V and 4 bases from J, the junction kept 2 bases outside the gene matches. The CDR3 loop spans 14 amino acids. Per germline, CDR1 SGHRS and CDR2 YFSETQ. The sequence came from a male donor in good health and CMV-seronegative. Sequencing was done on a sample of PBMCs. The rearrangement joins TRBV5-1 to TRBJ1-5, with TRBD1 matching over 10 bases. The CDR3 loop reads CASSQGQGNQPQHF. In DNA, the CDR3 is TGCGCCAGCAGCCAGGGACAGGGGAATCAGCCCCAGCATTTT.